The clone carrying this T cell receptor (beta chain) was seen a few times. The antigen remains undetermined. Germline trimming cut 0 bases from V and 4 bases from J; bases unmatched to any gene: 10. The CDR3 runs 17 residues. CDR1 and CDR2 from the germline V gene are SGHRS and YFSETQ. With a J-beta primer mix and a sample-barcoded 5' primer, a second PCR ran about 6 to 11 cycles. Tags on each cDNA molecule came from a template-switch adaptor with 12 random nucleotides. Every individual sample yielded 3 million or more paired-end reads (each containing CDR3). Each CDR3 protein is one row after TCRdb ran MiXCR on the 5' RACE reads. The table shows around 790,000 distinct CDR3 sequences, with around two fifths occurring only once. This sample is part of a study of blood T cells in healthy people across ages. Study outcomes and limitations: Higher diversity, along with more naive CD4+ cells, distinguished long-lived donors from aged donors.

The TCR sequence derives from a man between 60 and 70 years old in good health. V is TRBV5-1 and J is TRBJ2-1; the match to TRBD2 covers 7 bases. The sample was blood. The CDR3 loop is CASSLGELAVAYNEQFF. CDR3 nucleotides: TGCGCCAGCAGCTTGGGGGAGCTAGCGGTGGCATACAATGAGCAGTTCTTC.